Listed below are T cell receptor beta chains from one sample, sequenced in a study of blood T cell repertoires in COVID-19. Measured with immunoSEQ multiplex PCR; TCRdb has only the in-frame clones, and not every one. The table includes a few hundred thousand clones, about 85% detected once. Sequencing was performed on peripheral blood. The source of these receptors is a man between 18 and 35 years old with active or convalescent COVID-19. CDR3s include the opening cysteine and the closing phenylalanine or tryptophan. D genes are given only for firm matches. For some rows the clone size is stated as once, few or many, or as a class when expanded; others skip it.

>TRBV15|few|TRBD2|TRBJ2-7
TGTGCCACCAGCAGAGATCACGGACTAGCGGGAGTAGGAGTAATCCCCGAGCAGTACTTC
CATSRDHGLAGVGVIPEQYF
>TRBV29-1|.|.|TRBJ2-1
TGCAGCGTTGAGCCGCAGGGCGGCTACAATGAGCAGTTCTTC
CSVEPQGGYNEQFF
>TRBV2|.|TRBD2|TRBJ2-7
TGTGCCAGCATTCGACTAGCGGGCGGTAGCTACGAGCAGTACTTC
CASIRLAGGSYEQYF
>TRBV24-1|.|.|TRBJ1-2
TGTGCCACCAGTGACTCACCTCAGGGCTCTGGCTACACCTTC
CATSDSPQGSGYTF
>TRBV6-5|.|TRBD2|TRBJ2-1
TGTGCCAGCAGCTTTACTAGCGGGAGGGGTCTGTTCTTC
CASSFTSGRGLFF
>TRBV10-3|few|.|TRBJ1-1
TGTGCCATCATTGACAGTCCAGGTACTGAAGCTTTCTTT
CAIIDSPGTEAFF
>TRBV28|.|.|TRBJ2-6
TGTGCCAGCAGCTCCCGGACTCCTAGTGGGGCCAACGTCCTGACTTTC
CASSSRTPSGANVLTF
>TRBV10-1|.|.|TRBJ1-2
TGCGCCCAAATGAGGGACACATCTTGGGGTGGCTACACCTTC
CAQMRDTSWGGYTF
>TRBV19|.|TRBD1|TRBJ2-4
TGTGCCAGTAGTATGTACAGGGGGCCATCAAACATTCAGTACTTC
CASSMYRGPSNIQYF
>TRBV28|few|.|TRBJ1-6
TGTGCCAGCAGTTTAACACGGTACAGGGATGTAAGTTCACCCCTCCACTTT
CASSLTRYRDVSSPLHF
>TRBV19|.|.|TRBJ2-7
TGTGCCACCGCAGGGGCCGGAGAGCAGTACTTC
CATAGAGEQYF
>TRBV28|.|TRBD2|TRBJ2-7
TGTGCCAGCAGCCCTTCGACTAGCGGGAAGATTGAGCAGTACTTC
CASSPSTSGKIEQYF
>TRBV3-1/TRBV3-2|.|TRBD1|TRBJ2-1
TGTGCCAGCATCCAGAGGGAAGGGGGCGGGGAGCAGTTCTTC
CASIQREGGGEQFF
>TRBV6-5|.|.|TRBJ2-5
TGTGCCAGCAGTTACTCGTGGGGGCCCGAGACCCAGTACTTC
CASSYSWGPETQYF
>TRBV19|.|.|TRBJ1-4
TGTGCCAGTACCCGGAGGACTAATGAAAAACTGTTTTTT
CASTRRTNEKLFF
>TRBV4-2|.|.|TRBJ1-5
TGTGCCAGCAGCCAAGATGGGACAAACAATCAGCCCCAGCATTTT
CASSQDGTNNQPQHF
>TRBV5-4|.|TRBD2|TRBJ2-1
TGTGCCAGCCTCCTAGCGGGGGGCTCCTACAATGAGCAGTTCTTC
CASLLAGGSYNEQFF
>TRBV19|.|TRBD1|TRBJ1-5
TGTGCCAGTAGTCTTACAGGGGGCGGCAGCAATCAGCCCCAGCATTTT
CASSLTGGGSNQPQHF
>TRBV11-2|.|.|TRBJ1-2
TGTGCCAGCAGCTTAAGTACAGGGATCGCCTATGGCTACACCTTC
CASSLSTGIAYGYTF
>TRBV4-1|.|TRBD2|TRBJ2-5
TGCGCCAGCAGCCAAGGTAGTAGAGCGGGAGGGCGAGAGACCCAGTACTTC
CASSQGSRAGGRETQYF
>TRBV6-5|.|TRBD1|TRBJ1-6
TGTGCCAGTACCCAGGGGGCTAATTCACCCCTCCACTTT
CASTQGANSPLHF
>TRBV19|.|TRBD1|TRBJ1-5
TGTGCCAGTCACGGGACAGCCTTCAATCAGCCCCAGCATTTT
CASHGTAFNQPQHF
>TRBV7-2|.|.|TRBJ2-6
TGTGCCAGCAGTTCCCTACTCTACTCTGGGGCCAACGTCCTGACTTTC
CASSSLLYSGANVLTF
>TRBV5-6|.|TRBD2|TRBJ2-3
TGTGCCAGCAGCTTGGCGGGACTAGCGGGGATTGATACGCAGTATTTT
CASSLAGLAGIDTQYF
>TRBV6-6|once|.|TRBJ1-1
TGTGCCAGCAGTTACTCGACTGCGGAGGCCGGAGAAGCTTTCTTT
CASSYSTAEAGEAFF
>TRBV7-9|.|.|TRBJ2-2
TGTGCCAGCAGTTATGACGCCCGGGGGAGCACCGGGGAGCTGTTTTTT
CASSYDARGSTGELFF
>TRBV5-1|.|.|TRBJ1-1
TGCGCCAGCAGCCGGAGGGATCTGGCTGAGGGCACTGAAGCTTTCTTT
CASSRRDLAEGTEAFF
>TRBV5-4|.|.|TRBJ1-2
TGTGCCAGCAGCCTCCCGGGGGGATTGGTCGGCTACACCTTC
CASSLPGGLVGYTF
>TRBV5-1|.|TRBD1|TRBJ1-1
TGCGCCAGCAGCTCGGGACAGGGGGACACTGAAGCTTTCTTT
CASSSGQGDTEAFF
>TRBV7-2|.|TRBD2|TRBJ2-1
TGTGCCAGCAGCGGGAGCGGGGGTATCAATGAGCAGTTCTTC
CASSGSGGINEQFF
>TRBV3-1/TRBV3-2|.|TRBD1|TRBJ1-2
TGTGCCAGCAGCCTAGAGGGGACAGGCTATGGCTACACCTTC
CASSLEGTGYGYTF
>TRBV15|once|.|TRBJ2-1
TGTGCCACCAGCAACGAACTAGTCCGCAGGACCAATGAGCAGTTCTTC
CATSNELVRRTNEQFF
>TRBV2|.|TRBD1|TRBJ2-5
TGTGCCAGCAGTGTGGGACAGGGGGCGGCGGAGACCCAGTACTTC
CASSVGQGAAETQYF
>TRBV5-6|few|.|TRBJ2-4
TGTGCCAGCAGCCCCGGAGGCAAAAACATTCAGTACTTC
CASSPGGKNIQYF
>TRBV30|.|.|TRBJ2-3
TGTGCCTGGGACCTGACTAACACAGATACGCAGTATTTT
CAWDLTNTDTQYF
>TRBV5-5|.|.|TRBJ1-6
TGTGCCAGCAGCTTGAGCGGGTTCTATAATTCACCCCTCCACTTT
CASSLSGFYNSPLHF
>TRBV4-3|.|.|TRBJ2-1
TGCGCCAGCAGTACAAATTGGGCGGGTACCTACAATGAGCAGTTCTTC
CASSTNWAGTYNEQFF
>TRBV7-9|.|TRBD1|TRBJ2-7
TGTGCCAGCAGCAGCCAGGGGGCCGTCTCCTACGAGCAGTACTTC
CASSSQGAVSYEQYF
>TRBV27|.|.|TRBJ2-7
TGTGCCAGCAGTTTCGGGGGAGGCGCATACGAGCAGTACTTC
CASSFGGGAYEQYF
>TRBV6-5|.|.|TRBJ2-7
TGTGCCAGCAGTCCGGCGGGGTACGAGCAGTACTTC
CASSPAGYEQYF
>TRBV27|.|TRBD2|TRBJ2-1
TGTGCCAGCAGTAAGGGACTAGCGGGAGGGCCACGTGAGCAGTTCTTC
CASSKGLAGGPREQFF
>TRBV19|.|TRBD1|TRBJ2-1
TGTGCCAGTAGTATGGGACAGCAGCAGGGTGAGCAGTTCTTC
CASSMGQQQGEQFF
>TRBV29-1|.|.|TRBJ1-1
TGCAGCGTTGGGCAGGCCAGAACTGAAGCTTTCTTT
CSVGQARTEAFF
>TRBV11-2|.|TRBD2|TRBJ2-5
TGTGCCAGCACCTTAGTGGCTAGCGGGACTAAAGAGACCCAGTACTTC
CASTLVASGTKETQYF
>TRBV12-3/TRBV12-4|.|.|TRBJ1-2
TGTGCCAGCAGTGCTGCCGGGGTCTATGGCTACACCTTC
CASSAAGVYGYTF
>TRBV7-9|.|TRBD2|TRBJ2-1
TGTGCCAGCAGCGTTACTAGCGGGATCTCAAGTGAGCAGTTCTTC
CASSVTSGISSEQFF
>TRBV6-5|once|TRBD1|TRBJ1-2
TGTGCCAGCAGTTACTCTAGGGGACAGGCAGCCGGCTACACCTTC
CASSYSRGQAAGYTF
>TRBV4-2|.|.|TRBJ1-1
TGTGCCAGCAGCCACCCCCTCACAGGGATGGACACTGAAGCTTTCTTT
CASSHPLTGMDTEAFF
>TRBV28|.|.|TRBJ1-4
TGTGCCAGCAGGACTCGTGTGGGGCATAATGAAAAACTGTTTTTT
CASRTRVGHNEKLFF
>TRBV7-2|few|TRBD1|TRBJ1-1
TGTGCCAGCAGCTTATCAGGGGGCTACACTGAAGCTTTCTTT
CASSLSGGYTEAFF
>TRBV28|.|.|TRBJ1-1
TGTGCCAGCATGGGGGGAACTGAAGCTTTCTTT
CASMGGTEAFF
>TRBV24-1|.|TRBD1|TRBJ2-7
TGTGCCACCAGTGATTCCCCCGACAGGGGTCTATCCTACGAGCAGTACTTC
CATSDSPDRGLSYEQYF
>TRBV5-4|.|.|TRBJ2-4
TGTGCCAGCAGTCCGTCAGGGCTAGCCAAAAACATTCAGTACTTC
CASSPSGLAKNIQYF
>TRBV6-5|.|.|TRBJ1-5
TGTGCCACAATGTCCCCGGGACTCGTATCGCCCCAGCATTTT
CATMSPGLVSPQHF
>TRBV3-1/TRBV3-2|.|TRBD2|TRBJ2-5
TGTGCCAGCTCCCAAGGGACTAGCGGGAGGGGGGAGACCCAGTACTTC
CASSQGTSGRGETQYF
>TRBV6-5|once|.|TRBJ1-5
TGTGCCAGCAGAGACAGGCAGCACGATCAGCCCCAGCATTTT
CASRDRQHDQPQHF
>TRBV19|.|.|TRBJ1-5
TGTGCCAGTAGTATGACCGGTTGGAGGGATCAGCCCCAGCATTTT
CASSMTGWRDQPQHF
>TRBV11-3|.|TRBD1|TRBJ1-1
TGTGCCAGCAGAGGACAGGGGAACACTGAAGCTTTCTTT
CASRGQGNTEAFF
>TRBV2|.|.|TRBJ1-4
TGTGCCAGCAGTGGAGGTCGGGGGGTGAGGTTTTTT
CASSGGRGVRFF